This entry describes one T cell receptor beta chain. Its antigen remains unknown. This entry is derived from a study of cytomegalovirus exposure and HLA in healthy donors. Findings of the study overall: Overall, approximately 150 TCR beta chains were annotated as cytomegalovirus-associated. Earlier analysis yielded a pattern in which most TCR beta V segments were productive about 90% or about 30% of the time. The availability of immune exposure information extended only to CMV serostatus.

As for the donors, each was a healthy bone marrow donor. The PCR ran on 60 Vbeta and 13 Jbeta primers. Profiling relied on immunoSEQ multiplex PCR, and the TCRdb table lists in-frame clones only, not all of them. This table has approximately 120,000 clones, around 70% appearing once. The V and J ends lost 10 bases and 8 bases respectively, with 20 bases between them. The CDR3 totals 13 residues. Germline-derived CDR1 and CDR2 are MDHEN and SYDVKM. The receptor was derived from a man aged 30 to 45 in good health and CMV-seronegative. The material sequenced was PBMCs. The rearrangement links TRBV28 to TRBJ1-2, with TRBD1 as a possible D gene (5 bases). The CDR3 DNA reads TGTGCCATCAATTACGCAAGGGGAGGAGGCTACACCTTC. This gives the protein CAINYARGGGYTF.